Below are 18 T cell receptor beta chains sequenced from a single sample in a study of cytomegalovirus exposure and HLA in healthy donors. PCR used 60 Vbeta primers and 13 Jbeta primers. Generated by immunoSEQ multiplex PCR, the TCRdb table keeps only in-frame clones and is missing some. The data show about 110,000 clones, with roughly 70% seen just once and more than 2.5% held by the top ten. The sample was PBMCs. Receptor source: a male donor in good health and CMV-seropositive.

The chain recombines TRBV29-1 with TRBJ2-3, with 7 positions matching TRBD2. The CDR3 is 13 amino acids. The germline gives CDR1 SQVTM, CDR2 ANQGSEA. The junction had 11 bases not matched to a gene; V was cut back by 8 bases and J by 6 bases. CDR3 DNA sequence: TGCAGCATTAATCCCGCGGGAGCGGATACGCAGTATTTT. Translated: CSINPAGADTQYF.

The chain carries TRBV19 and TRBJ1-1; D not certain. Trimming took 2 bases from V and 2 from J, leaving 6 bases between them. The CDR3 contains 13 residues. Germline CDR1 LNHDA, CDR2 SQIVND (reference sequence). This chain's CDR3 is CASSISPNTEAFF. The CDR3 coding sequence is TGTGCCAGTAGTATATCCCCTAACACTGAAGCTTTCTTT.

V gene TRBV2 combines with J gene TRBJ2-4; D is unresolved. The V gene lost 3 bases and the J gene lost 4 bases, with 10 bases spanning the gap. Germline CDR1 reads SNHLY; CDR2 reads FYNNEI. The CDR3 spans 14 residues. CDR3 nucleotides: TGTGCCAGCAGTGACGAGTCTACTAAAAACATTCAGTACTTC. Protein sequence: CASSDESTKNIQYF.

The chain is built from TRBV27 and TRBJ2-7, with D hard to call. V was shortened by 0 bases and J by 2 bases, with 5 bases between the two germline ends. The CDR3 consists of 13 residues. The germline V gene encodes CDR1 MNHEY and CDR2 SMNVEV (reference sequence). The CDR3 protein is CASSLSAPYEQYF. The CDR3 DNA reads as TGTGCCAGCAGTTTATCGGCCCCCTACGAGCAGTACTTC.

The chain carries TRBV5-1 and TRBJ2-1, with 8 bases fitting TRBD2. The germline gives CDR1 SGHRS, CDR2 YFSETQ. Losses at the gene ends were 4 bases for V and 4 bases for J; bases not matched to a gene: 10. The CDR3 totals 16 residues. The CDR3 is CASSPRPAGEYNEQFF. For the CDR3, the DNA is TGCGCCAGCAGCCCACGTCCAGCGGGGGAATACAATGAGCAGTTCTTC.

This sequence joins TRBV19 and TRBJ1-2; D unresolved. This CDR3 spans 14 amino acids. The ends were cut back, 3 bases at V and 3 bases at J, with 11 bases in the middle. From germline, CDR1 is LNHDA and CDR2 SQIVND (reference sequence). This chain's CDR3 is CASSIGGKDYGYTF. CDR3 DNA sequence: TGTGCCAGTAGTATCGGAGGGAAAGACTATGGCTACACCTTC.

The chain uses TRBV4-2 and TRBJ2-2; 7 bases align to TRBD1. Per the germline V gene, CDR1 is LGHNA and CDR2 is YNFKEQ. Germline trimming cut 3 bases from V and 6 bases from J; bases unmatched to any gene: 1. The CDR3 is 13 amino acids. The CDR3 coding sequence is TGTGCCAGCAGCCATGACAGGGCCGGGGAGCTGTTTTTT. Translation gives CASSHDRAGELFF.

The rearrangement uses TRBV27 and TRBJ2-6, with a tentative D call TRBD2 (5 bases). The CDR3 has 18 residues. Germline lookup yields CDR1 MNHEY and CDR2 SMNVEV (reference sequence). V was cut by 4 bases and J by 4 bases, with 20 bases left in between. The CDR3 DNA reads TGTGCCAGCAGTTCCCTACCTAGCTTTACCCGAGGGGCCAACGTCCTGACTTTC. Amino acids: CASSSLPSFTRGANVLTF.

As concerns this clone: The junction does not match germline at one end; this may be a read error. CDR3 in amino acids: CASGDHSMGYYEQYF. The CDR3 nucleotides read TGTGCCAGCGGTGATCACTCAATGGGCTATTACGAGCAGTACTTC. This chain links TRBV25-1 with TRBJ2-7; D uncertain. Germline V CDR1 and CDR2: MGHDK, SYGVNS. CDR3 length: 15 residues.

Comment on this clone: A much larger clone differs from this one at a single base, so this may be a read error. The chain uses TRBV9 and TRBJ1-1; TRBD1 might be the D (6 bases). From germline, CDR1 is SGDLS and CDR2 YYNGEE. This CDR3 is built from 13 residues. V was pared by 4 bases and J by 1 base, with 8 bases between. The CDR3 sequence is CASSSTGNTEAFF. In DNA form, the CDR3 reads TGTGCCAGCAGCTCGACAGGGAACACTGAAGCTTTCTTT.

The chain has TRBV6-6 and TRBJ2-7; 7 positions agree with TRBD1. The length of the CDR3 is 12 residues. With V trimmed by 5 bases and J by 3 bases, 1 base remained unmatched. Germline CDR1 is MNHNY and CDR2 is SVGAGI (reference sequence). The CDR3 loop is CASSNRGYEQYF. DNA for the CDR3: TGTGCCAGCAGTAACAGGGGCTACGAGCAGTACTTC.

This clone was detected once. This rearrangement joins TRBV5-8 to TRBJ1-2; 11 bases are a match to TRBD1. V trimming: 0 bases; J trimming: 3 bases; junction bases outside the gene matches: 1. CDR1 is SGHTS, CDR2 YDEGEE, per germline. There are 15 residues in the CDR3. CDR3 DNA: TGTGCCAGCAGCTTGGCGGGACAGGGGGACTATGGCTACACCTTC. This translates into CASSLAGQGDYGYTF.

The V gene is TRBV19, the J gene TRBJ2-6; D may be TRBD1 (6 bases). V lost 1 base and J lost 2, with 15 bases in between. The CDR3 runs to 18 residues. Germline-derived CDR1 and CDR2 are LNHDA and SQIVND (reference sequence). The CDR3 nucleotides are TGTGCCAGTAGTATAGGGCTCAGGGGATCCCCTGGGGCCAACGTCCTGACTTTC. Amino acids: CASSIGLRGSPGANVLTF.

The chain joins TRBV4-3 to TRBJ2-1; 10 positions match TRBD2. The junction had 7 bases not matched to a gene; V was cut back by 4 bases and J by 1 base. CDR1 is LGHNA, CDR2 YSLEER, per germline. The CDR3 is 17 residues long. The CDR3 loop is CASSPSLAGVSYNEQFF. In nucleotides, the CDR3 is TGCGCCAGCAGCCCCTCCCTAGCGGGAGTATCCTACAATGAGCAGTTCTTC.

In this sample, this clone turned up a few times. The CDR3 here is CASSFSAGGSEQYF. The CDR3 DNA follows: TGTGCCAGCAGTTTTTCAGCGGGAGGGTCCGAGCAGTACTTC. J is TRBJ2-7 and V is TRBV28; 10 bases map to TRBD2. The germline V gene encodes CDR1 MDHEN and CDR2 SYDVKM. Trimming at V came to 3 bases and at J to 6 bases, leaving 5 bases not matched to a gene. There are 14 residues in the CDR3. The whole variable domain, remainder taken from reference TRBV28 and TRBJ2-7, is DVKVTQSSRYLVKRTGEKVFLECVQDMDHENMFWYRQDPGLGLRLIYFSYDVKMKEKGDIPEGYSVSREKKERFSLILESASTNQTSMYLCASSFSAGGSEQYFGPGTRLTVT.

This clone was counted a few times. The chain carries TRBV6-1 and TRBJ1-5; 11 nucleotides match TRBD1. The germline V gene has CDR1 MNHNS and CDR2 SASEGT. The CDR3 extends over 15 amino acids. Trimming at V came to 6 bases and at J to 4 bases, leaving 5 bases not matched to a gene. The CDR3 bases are TGTGCCAGCAGCAAGGACAGGGGGCGAAATCAGCCCCAGCATTTT. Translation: CASSKDRGRNQPQHF.

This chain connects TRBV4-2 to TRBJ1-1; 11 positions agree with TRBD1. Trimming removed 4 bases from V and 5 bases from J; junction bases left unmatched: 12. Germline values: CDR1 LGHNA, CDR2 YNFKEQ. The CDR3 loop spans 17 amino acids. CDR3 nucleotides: TGTGCCAGCAGCCTCCGTCCCGGGACAGGGGGTAGGACTGAAGCTTTCTTT. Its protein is CASSLRPGTGGRTEAFF.

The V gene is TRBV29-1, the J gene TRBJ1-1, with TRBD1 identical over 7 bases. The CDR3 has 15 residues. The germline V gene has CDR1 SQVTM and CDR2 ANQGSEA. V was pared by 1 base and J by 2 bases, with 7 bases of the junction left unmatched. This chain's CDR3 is CSVEGSRQGNTEAFF. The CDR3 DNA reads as TGCAGCGTTGAAGGCTCGCGACAGGGTAACACTGAAGCTTTCTTT.